The 28 T cell receptor beta chains reported below all come from one sample, sequenced in a study of tumor-infiltrating lymphocytes in primary liver carcinoma. Starting from 500 ng of total RNA, TCR beta cDNA was produced with a primer in the constant region. Libraries covering TCR beta were generated through three nested multiplex PCR rounds (using a slightly modified ARM-PCR). Amplification in the first two PCR rounds was performed using TRBV1-TRBV30 forward primers and a C-beta reverse primer for approximately 10 cycles each. TCRdb used MiXCR to reprocess the multiplex PCR reads, holding one entry per CDR3 protein. Of approximately 300,000 distinct CDR3 sequences in the sample, roughly two thirds were seen once. Both blood RNA, taken from unsorted whole blood, and germline DNA were extracted. The material sequenced was peripheral blood. The receptors derive from a man aged 35-49 years with primary liver carcinoma and hepatitis B virus infection.

The rearrangement joins TRBV10-3 to TRBJ2-7, with D maybe TRBD2 (6 bases). CDR1 and CDR2 (germline): ENHRY, SYGVKD. The CDR3 totals 15 residues. Trimming removed 7 bases from V and 1 base from J, with 17 bases in between. Here the CDR3 DNA reads TGTGCCATCACCGCTTCAGAGGGGAGGTCCTACGAGCAGTACTTC. It codes for CAITASEGRSYEQYF.

This clonotype was recorded a few times. The chain links TRBV5-1 to TRBJ2-3; D might be TRBD2 (5 bases). Trimming pared 4 bases from V and 1 base from J, leaving 13 bases between. The CDR3 runs 15 residues. CDR1 is SGHRS and CDR2 is YFSETQ in the germline V gene. The CDR3 DNA reads TGCGCCAGCAGCCCGGAGGAGTTTGGCACAGATACGCAGTATTTT. Its translation: CASSPEEFGTDTQYF. Drawing the rest from reference TRBV5-1 and TRBJ2-3, the complete variable domain is KAGVTQTPRYLIKTRGQQVTLSCSPISGHRSVSWYQQTPGQGLQFLFEYFSETQRNKGNFPGRFSGRQFSNSRSEMNVSTLELGDSALYLCASSPEEFGTDTQYFGPGTRLTVL.

V and J are TRBV11-3 and TRBJ2-5; D is uncertain. Trimming removed 4 bases at V and 6 bases at J, with 12 bases between. From germline, CDR1 is SGHNT and CDR2 YENEEA. This CDR3 spans 13 amino acids. The DNA of the CDR3 is TGTGCCAGCAGCTCAATACGGGCCAAGACCCAGTACTTC. It encodes CASSSIRAKTQYF.

This clonotype was seen only a few times. Compared with germline, one end of the junction differs, possibly owing to a read error. V usage is TRBV11-2 and J usage is TRBJ2-2; possibly TRBD1 for D (6 bases). The CDR3 sequence is 16 residues long. Germline loops: CDR1 SGHAT, CDR2 FQNNGV. This CDR3 reads CVSSLERGSDTGELFF. CDR3 nucleotides: TGTGTCAGCAGCTTAGAGAGGGGGTCAGACACCGGGGAGCTGTTTTTT.

The chain combines TRBV4-1 with TRBJ1-2; D possibly corresponds to TRBD1 (6 bases). The germline V gene has CDR1 MGHRA and CDR2 YSYEKL. The CDR3 loop spans 15 amino acids. Trimming cost V 4 bases and J 4 bases, with 16 bases left between them. CDR3 in amino acids: CASSPVDRSSYGYTF. In DNA, the CDR3 is TGCGCCAGCAGCCCTGTTGACAGGAGCTCCTATGGCTACACCTTC.

This clonotype came up once. At one of its ends the junction is not consistent with the germline gene, which may arise from a read error. The V call is TRBV5-5, the J call TRBJ2-7; 9 nucleotides align to TRBD2. The germline V gene has CDR1 SGHKS and CDR2 YYEKEE (reference sequence). The CDR3 length is 16 residues. CDR3: CASSLEASGETYGQYF. Written as DNA, the CDR3 is TGTGCCAGCAGCTTGGAGGCTAGCGGGGAAACCTACGGGCAGTACTTC.

Worth noting for this clonotype: A junction boundary mismatches the germline segment, possibly from a read error. The genes are TRBV14 and TRBJ2-7; possible D gene TRBD2, 5 bases. The CDR3 consists of 15 residues. The germline CDR1 and CDR2 sequences are SGHDN and FVKESK. This CDR3 reads CAGSHSLEAVHEQYF. The CDR3 DNA reads TGTGCCGGCAGCCATTCACTAGAAGCAGTTCACGAGCAGTACTTC.

Notes on this clonotype: A much larger clone differs by one base, so this may be a read error. This rearrangement joins TRBV6-2 or TRBV6-3 to TRBJ2-5, with 8 positions matching TRBD1. There are 17 residues in the CDR3. CDR1 is MNHEY, CDR2 SVGEGT, per germline. DNA for the CDR3: TGTGCCGGCAGTCGAACCCCCAGGGGGCGATTCGGCGAGACCCAGTACTTC. This sequence encodes CAGSRTPRGRFGETQYF.

In its sample, this clonotype was seen once. A read error may account for a junction end that differs from germline. This chain connects TRBV11-2 to TRBJ1-1; 8 bases fit TRBD1. CDR1 and CDR2 (germline): SGHAT, FQNNGV. The CDR3 runs to 13 residues. CDR3 coding DNA: TGTGTCAGCAGCTTGCAGGGGGCCACTGAAGCTTTCTTT. Translated, it gives CVSSLQGATEAFF.

This clonotype was detected only once. J is TRBJ2-7 and V is TRBV12-3 or TRBV12-4; TRBD2 matches at 10 bases. The CDR3 totals 13 residues. DNA of the CDR3: TGTGTCAGTAACCAGGGACTAGCGCTCGAGCAGTACTTC. Protein sequence: CVSNQGLALEQYF.

This clonotype was seen just once. The genes are TRBV12-2 and TRBJ2-7; the table assigns TRBD2, which was not confirmed against the DNA. TRBV12-2 is a listed pseudogene. The CDR3 totals 16 residues. The CDR3 loop is CASRLGRSGNRNEHYF. In nucleotides, the CDR3 is TGTGCAAGTCGCTTAGGCCGTAGCGGGAATCGCAACGAGCACTACTTC.

Worth noting for this clonotype: Being one base from a much bigger clone, this may be a read error. The chain uses TRBV6-6 and TRBJ1-6; D is undetermined. The CDR3 totals 16 residues. V lost 6 bases, J lost 8 bases, and 20 bases lay in between. CDR1 and CDR2 (germline): MNHNY, SVGAGI (reference sequence). The CDR3 spells CASRRTCDGWDSPLHF. The CDR3 bases are TGTGCCAGCAGGCGTACATGCGACGGCTGGGATTCACCCCTCCACTTT.

This clonotype was recorded many times. The CDR3 coding sequence is TGTGCTAGTGGTTTCGTGCTGGGTGGCAACACCGGGGAGCTGTTTTTT. This encodes CASGFVLGGNTGELFF. This sequence joins TRBV12-5 and TRBJ2-2; D is undetermined. The germline V and J ends were trimmed by 3 bases and 2 bases, with 13 bases remaining between them. Germline assignment: CDR1 LGHNT and CDR2 FRNRAP. CDR3 length equals 16 residues.

The chain is built from TRBV6-2 or TRBV6-3 and TRBJ2-2; 8 positions match TRBD2. This CDR3 has 15 residues. V lost 7 bases to trimming and J lost 0 bases; unmatched junction nucleotides: 4. Germline V gives CDR1 MNHEY, CDR2 SVGEGT. The CDR3 reads CASTREGANTGELFF. CDR3 coding DNA: TGTGCCAGCACCCGGGAGGGGGCGAACACCGGGGAGCTGTTTTTT.

Details on this clonotype: This may be a read error, as it is one base from a much larger clone. This chain uses TRBV6-1 with TRBJ2-7; the D is unclear. Germline V gene lookup returns CDR1 MNHNS and CDR2 SASEGT. The CDR3 is 13 residues long. The CDR3 loop reads CANSEEDRNEQYF. The CDR3 coding sequence is TGTGCCAACAGTGAAGAAGATCGGAACGAGCAGTACTTC.

In its sample, this clonotype was seen many times. V usage is TRBV6-1 and J usage is TRBJ2-7; a weak D match, TRBD2 (5 bases). Trimming took 5 bases from V and 7 from J, leaving 15 bases between them. Germline V CDR1 and CDR2: MNHNS, SASEGT. CDR3 size: 13 residues. CDR3 in amino acids: CASSRTDSGEQYF. In DNA form, the CDR3 reads TGTGCCAGCAGTAGGACGGACTCGGGGGAGCAGTACTTC.

Of note for this clonotype: A much larger clone sits a single nucleotide away, making a read error possible. The chain has TRBV6-5 and TRBJ2-1; TRBD1 is a possible D gene (7 bases). CDR1 and CDR2 from the germline V gene are MNHEY and SVGAGI. Trimming cost V 6 bases and J 5 bases, with 26 bases left between them. The CDR3 contains 18 residues. Here the CDR3 DNA reads TGTGCCAGCAGCCCCAGGGGGGCAGCGGACTTATCCCACAATGAGCAGTTCTTC. Translation gives CASSPRGAADLSHNEQFF.

This clonotype has ten or more counts. V and J are TRBV5-5 and TRBJ1-2, with D perhaps matching TRBD1 (6 bases). The germline V gene has CDR1 SGHKS and CDR2 YYEKEE (reference sequence). V was shortened by 2 bases and J by 6 bases, with 17 bases between the two germline ends. The CDR3 runs to 15 residues. The chain's CDR3 is CASSLTGTGYDGYTF. The CDR3 nucleotides are TGTGCCAGCAGCTTAACAGGGACCGGGTATGATGGCTACACCTTC.

This clonotype was counted between two and nine times. A read error may produce the germline difference seen at one junction end. V gene TRBV5-8 combines with J gene TRBJ2-1; D is undetermined. The germline gives CDR1 SGHTS, CDR2 YDEGEE. The CDR3 runs 14 residues. This CDR3 is CTSSLGVGYNEQFF. In nucleotides, the CDR3 is TGTACCAGCAGCTTGGGCGTTGGTTACAATGAGCAGTTCTTC.

For this clonotype: The germline gene is not matched at one end of the junction; a read error may be the cause. The genes are TRBV11-2 and TRBJ2-1; 9 nucleotides line up with TRBD2. Germline V gene sequence: CDR1 SGHAT, CDR2 FQNNGV. The CDR3 spans 17 residues. CDR3 loop: CTSSTGGASGTYNEQFF. CDR3 sequence (DNA): TGTACCAGCAGCACCGGGGGAGCTAGCGGGACTTACAATGAGCAGTTCTTC.

Comments on this clonotype: A read error is possible here, since a much larger clone lies one base away. The V call is TRBV4-3, the J call TRBJ2-1, with 12 bases lining up with TRBD1. Germline assignment: CDR1 LGHNA and CDR2 YSLEER. The CDR3 has 17 residues. The CDR3 protein is CATSQEGTGGVSWEQFF. The CDR3, as DNA: TGCGCCACCAGCCAGGAGGGGACAGGGGGCGTAAGTTGGGAGCAGTTCTTC.

A remark on this clonotype: At one of its ends the junction is not consistent with the germline gene, which may arise from a read error. The V gene is TRBV4-1, the J gene TRBJ2-7; 7 bases are a match to TRBD2. There are 15 residues in the CDR3. Germline CDR1 reads MGHRA; CDR2 reads YSYEKL. Written as DNA, the CDR3 is TGCGCCAGCAACCAAGAGCGGGGACCCTCCTACGAGCAGTACTTC. Its protein is CASNQERGPSYEQYF.

V gene TRBV6-1 combines with J gene TRBJ2-7, with unresolved D. CDR3 length: 15 amino acids. CDR1 and CDR2 (germline): MNHNS, SASEGT. Trimming cost V 2 bases and J 3 bases, with 14 bases left between them. The CDR3 loop reads CASSERWQTRYEQYF. DNA of the CDR3: TGTGCCAGCAGTGAAAGATGGCAGACCCGCTACGAGCAGTACTTC.

In the case of this clonotype: One end of the junction varies from germline; a read error may be responsible. The rearrangement uses TRBV6-2 or TRBV6-3 and TRBJ2-7, with D maybe TRBD1 (6 bases). Germline V lookup: CDR1 MNHEY, CDR2 SVGEGT. The CDR3 has 16 residues. CDR3 nucleotide sequence: TGTGTCAGCAGTGGGGGCCATCGAGGGGACCCTTACGAGCAGTACTTC. It specifies CVSSGGHRGDPYEQYF.

Note on this clonotype: An end of the junction differs from the germline gene, which may be a read error. This sequence joins TRBV25-1 and TRBJ1-2; D unclear. CDR3 length equals 11 residues. Germline CDR1 and CDR2: MGHDK and SYGVNS. In nucleotides, the CDR3 is TGTGCCAGCAGTGAATCATATGACTACACCTTC. Protein: CASSESYDYTF.

Remarks on this clonotype: This is likely a read error, given that the CDR3 carries no conserved phenylalanine or tryptophan at its end. V is TRBV6-2 or TRBV6-3 and J is TRBJ2-3, with D tentatively TRBD1 or TRBD2 (7 bases each). There are 14 residues in the CDR3. The germline CDR1 and CDR2 sequences are MNHEY and SVGEGT. V was shortened by 7 bases and J by 5 bases, with 16 bases between the two germline ends. As DNA, the CDR3 is TGTGCCAGCATCGCAGGGGGGGCGGAAGATACGCAGTATTCT. This codes for CASIAGGAEDTQYS.

This clonotype came up many times. V usage is TRBV29-1 and J usage is TRBJ2-7, with D possibly TRBD1 on 6 matching bases. Trimming stripped 2 bases from V and 3 bases from J, with 14 bases between. From germline, CDR1 is SQVTM and CDR2 ANQGSEA. There are 14 residues in the CDR3. The CDR3 is CSVEKGARGYEQYF. For the CDR3, the DNA is TGCAGCGTTGAAAAAGGGGCCAGGGGCTACGAGCAGTACTTC.

This clonotype was seen more than once but under ten times. The gene calls are TRBV30 and TRBJ1-2; D is uncertain. Germline CDR1 reads GTSNPN; CDR2 reads SVGIG (reference sequence). V was shortened by 2 bases and J by 4 bases, with 8 bases between the two germline ends. The CDR3 is made up of 12 amino acids. The CDR3 bases are TGTGCCTGGAGTCCAAAACCCTATGGCTACACCTTC. Translating it yields CAWSPKPYGYTF.